A single sample is the source of the 20 T cell receptor beta chains below, sequenced in a study of T-cell reconstitution after alpha-beta-depleted transplantation in children (dated by TCRdb to between 2015 and 2016). Library prep was done by PCR. Sequencing relied on an Illumina HiSeq 2500. Molecular barcoding was employed in the preparation of TCR libraries, with unique molecular identifiers being used to normalize TCRbeta repertoire quantification. TCRdb's own reprocessing of the public reads used fastp at Q25 and MiXCR and kept productive beta chains. Every entry covers one CDR3 protein and lists the most common genes and DNA from its rows. The sample table shows roughly 190,000 distinct CDR3 sequences, and about 14% are seen once. In total, the top ten clones hold less than 15% of the sample. The source was PBMCs from the stem cell graft donor, collected from the stem cell graft. All receptors derive from a human donor who donated a stem cell graft to a child with acute lymphoblastic leukemia.

At least ten counts were recorded for this clonotype. The chain joins TRBV29-1 to TRBJ2-2; the D is unclear. V was trimmed by 4 bases and J by 7 bases, leaving 7 bases between them. Germline V gives CDR1 SQVTM, CDR2 ANQGSEA. The CDR3 loop spans 11 amino acids. This CDR3 reads CSVAVGGELFF. The CDR3 DNA reads TGCAGCGTTGCCGTCGGCGGGGAGCTGTTTTTT.

This clonotype was detected ten times or more. This sequence joins TRBV20-1 and TRBJ1-2, with D hard to call. The CDR3 has 15 residues. With 0 bases removed from V and 8 bases from J, the gap between germline ends came to 19 bases. Germline V gives CDR1 DFQATT, CDR2 SNEGSKA (reference sequence). CDR3 nucleotides: TGCAGTGCTAGAGATGCAAGAGGGCAAATCTCAGGCTACACCTTC. As protein: CSARDARGQISGYTF.

Here the CDR3 DNA reads TGTGCCAGCAGCCAGACTACCGGTTCAGATACGCAGTATTTT. Amino acids: CASSQTTGSDTQYF. The chain has TRBV3-1 and TRBJ2-3; D possibly corresponds to TRBD2 (5 bases). The CDR3 spans 14 residues. CDR1 LGHDT and CDR2 YNNKEL come from the germline V gene (reference sequence). V was pared by 3 bases and J by 4 bases, with 11 bases between.

This clonotype has at least ten counts. The gene calls are TRBV20-1 and TRBJ1-1; possible D gene TRBD1, 6 bases. Germline V gives CDR1 DFQATT, CDR2 SNEGSKA (reference sequence). This CDR3 is built from 14 residues. V was trimmed by 5 bases and J by 3 bases, leaving 16 bases between them. The CDR3 loop is CSAHGGAGDTEAFF. CDR3 bases: TGCAGTGCTCATGGGGGGGCGGGGGACACTGAAGCTTTCTTT.

V gene TRBV7-6 combines with J gene TRBJ2-1; 16 bases map to TRBD2. From germline, CDR1 is SGHVS and CDR2 FNYEAQ. There are 14 residues in the CDR3. The CDR3 is CVIRGLAGGPGRFF. CDR3 bases: TGTGTAATCCGGGGACTAGCGGGAGGGCCGGGGAGGTTCTTC.

The table lists this clonotype with many counts. This chain links TRBV5-1 with TRBJ1-1, with D hard to call. V was clipped by 0 bases and J by 1 base, with 10 bases between them. The CDR3 runs to 15 residues. CDR1 is SGHRS, CDR2 YFSETQ, per germline. CDR3 bases: TGCGCCAGCAGCTTGGTACCCTCTGGGAACACTGAAGCTTTCTTT. As protein: CASSLVPSGNTEAFF.

This clonotype was seen many times. The chain carries TRBV5-1 and TRBJ2-3, with 10 bases lining up with TRBD2. Germline V gives CDR1 SGHRS, CDR2 YFSETQ. V shed 4 bases, J shed 6 bases, and the junction held 11 bases outside the gene matches. The CDR3 sequence is 16 residues long. In DNA form, the CDR3 reads TGCGCCAGCAGCGTGTTCGTAGCGGGAGGAAGGGATACGCAGTATTTT. Translated, it gives CASSVFVAGGRDTQYF.

This clonotype came up many times. This chain links TRBV5-1 with TRBJ1-1, with TRBD1 identical over 7 bases. Unmatched junction bases numbered 15, after V lost 4 bases and J lost 6 bases. The length of the CDR3 is 16 residues. From germline, CDR1 is SGHRS and CDR2 YFSETQ. CDR3 region: CASSALSGVQGSEAFF. The CDR3 DNA follows: TGCGCCAGCAGCGCCCTCTCGGGTGTACAGGGGTCTGAAGCTTTCTTT.

This clonotype was seen many times. This chain uses TRBV29-1 with TRBJ2-7; D ambiguous. CDR3 length: 14 amino acids. Germline V gene sequence: CDR1 SQVTM, CDR2 ANQGSEA. V lost 1 base, J lost 0 bases, and 10 bases lay in between. The DNA of the CDR3 is TGCAGCGTTGAAGGCACAGACGACTCCTACGAGCAGTACTTC. Protein product: CSVEGTDDSYEQYF.

This clonotype has ten or more counts. The chain joins TRBV5-1 to TRBJ2-2; D not resolved. V lost 0 bases and J 0 bases, leaving 9 bases between the germline ends. This CDR3 spans 16 amino acids. CDR1 is SGHRS and CDR2 is YFSETQ in the germline V gene. The CDR3 DNA sequence: TGCGCCAGCAGCTTGGCGGGCGGCGCGAACACCGGGGAGCTGTTTTTT. Its protein is CASSLAGGANTGELFF.

Concerning this clonotype: This may be a read error: a much more frequent sequence differs by one nucleotide. The gene calls are TRBV20-1 and TRBJ1-5; D is unclear. From germline, CDR1 is DFQATT and CDR2 SNEGSKA (reference sequence). With 7 bases removed from V and 5 bases from J, the gap between germline ends came to 21 bases. The CDR3 totals 15 residues. The CDR3 reads CSGLELLGSYQPQHF. The DNA for the CDR3 is TGCAGTGGTCTAGAGTTGTTAGGCAGCTATCAGCCCCAGCATTTT.

This clonotype was counted ten times or more. V and J are TRBV5-1 and TRBJ2-1; 10 nucleotides line up with TRBD2. Germline V lookup: CDR1 SGHRS, CDR2 YFSETQ. V trimming: 2 bases; J trimming: 7 bases; junction bases outside the gene matches: 9. CDR3 size: 16 residues. The CDR3 coding sequence is TGCGCCAGCAGCTTCCTAGCGGGAGAGGTCCTTAATGAGCAGTTCTTC. It yields the protein CASSFLAGEVLNEQFF.

This clonotype appeared many times. This rearrangement joins TRBV5-1 to TRBJ1-5; TRBD1 matches at 8 bases. The J segment lost 0 bases and the V segment lost 0 bases, leaving 5 bases of the junction unmatched. Germline values: CDR1 SGHRS, CDR2 YFSETQ. CDR3 length: 17 residues. Here the CDR3 reads CASSLGTGYDSNQPQHF. DNA for the CDR3: TGCGCCAGCAGCTTGGGGACAGGGTACGATAGCAATCAGCCCCAGCATTTT.

This clonotype was detected many times. This chain joins TRBV7-2 and TRBJ2-7; D might be TRBD2 (6 bases). Between the trimmed V and J ends, which lost 6 bases and 2 bases, there was a span of 14 bases. CDR1 and CDR2 from the germline V gene are SGHTA and FQGNSA. This CDR3 has 14 amino acids. Written as DNA, the CDR3 is TGTGCCAGCAGGTCGGGAGTCCAAGCCTACGAGCAGTACTTC. It yields the protein CASRSGVQAYEQYF.

The table lists this clonotype with many counts. The chain employs TRBV7-2 and TRBJ2-1; the match to TRBD2 covers 7 bases. The CDR3 consists of 16 residues. Trimming removed 5 bases from V and 5 bases from J; junction bases left unmatched: 12. The germline V gene has CDR1 SGHTA and CDR2 FQGNSA. The CDR3 DNA reads as TGTGCCAGCAGCCCATCACTAGCGCCACCCCACAATGAGCAGTTCTTC. This codes for CASSPSLAPPHNEQFF.

The CDR3 spells CSAREHGMGEQFF. The CDR3, as DNA: TGCAGTGCTAGAGAACACGGGATGGGTGAGCAGTTCTTC. J is TRBJ2-1 and V is TRBV20-1; D may be TRBD2 (5 bases). The V and J ends lost 0 bases and 9 bases respectively, with 12 bases between them. CDR1 is DFQATT, CDR2 SNEGSKA, per germline (reference sequence). The CDR3 consists of 13 residues.

This clonotype was detected many times. The V gene is TRBV12-3 or TRBV12-4, the J gene TRBJ2-7; perhaps D is TRBD1 or TRBD2 (5 bases each). V was clipped by 7 bases and J by 4 bases, with 20 bases between them. This CDR3 region has 15 residues. In DNA, the CDR3 is TGTGCCAGCACCCACAGACAGCGGTATGGGTACGAGCAGTACTTC. Encoded protein: CASTHRQRYGYEQYF.

This clonotype has at least ten counts. The chain is built from TRBV6-1 and TRBJ2-1, with D maybe TRBD2 (5 bases). This CDR3 comprises 14 residues. CDR1 MNHNS and CDR2 SASEGT come from the germline V gene. V lost 5 bases and J lost 4, with 12 bases in between. CDR3: CASSQWRVYNEQFF. For the CDR3, the DNA is TGTGCCAGCAGTCAATGGCGGGTTTACAATGAGCAGTTCTTC.

Many counts were recorded for this clonotype. The chain joins TRBV20-1 to TRBJ2-7; 14 positions agree with TRBD2. CDR1 and CDR2 from the germline V gene are DFQATT and SNEGSKA (reference sequence). The V and J ends lost 5 bases and 3 bases, in that order; junction bases with no gene match: 3. The CDR3 runs 14 residues. The CDR3 protein is CSARGLAGGYEQYF. DNA for the CDR3: TGCAGTGCTCGTGGACTAGCGGGGGGCTACGAGCAGTACTTC.

This clonotype was counted at least ten times. CDR3 sequence: CASSLDPSETDTQYF. In DNA form, the CDR3 reads TGCGCCAGCAGCTTGGATCCTAGCGAAACAGATACGCAGTATTTT. V usage is TRBV5-1 and J usage is TRBJ2-3; D is perhaps TRBD2 (6 bases). With 0 bases removed from V and 3 bases from J, the gap between germline ends came to 11 bases. This CDR3 is built from 15 residues. Germline CDR1 and CDR2: SGHRS and YFSETQ.